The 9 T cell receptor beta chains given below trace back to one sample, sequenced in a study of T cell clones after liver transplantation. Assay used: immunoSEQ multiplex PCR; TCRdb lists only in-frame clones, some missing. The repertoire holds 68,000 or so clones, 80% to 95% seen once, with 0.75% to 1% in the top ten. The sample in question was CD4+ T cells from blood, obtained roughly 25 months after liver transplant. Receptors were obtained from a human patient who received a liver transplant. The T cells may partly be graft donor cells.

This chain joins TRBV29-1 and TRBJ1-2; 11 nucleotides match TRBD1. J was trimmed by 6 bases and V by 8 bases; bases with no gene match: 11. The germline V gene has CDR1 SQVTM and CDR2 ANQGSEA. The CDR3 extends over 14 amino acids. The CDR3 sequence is CSTARGQGANGYTF. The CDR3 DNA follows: TGCAGCACTGCCAGAGGACAGGGGGCCAATGGCTACACCTTC.

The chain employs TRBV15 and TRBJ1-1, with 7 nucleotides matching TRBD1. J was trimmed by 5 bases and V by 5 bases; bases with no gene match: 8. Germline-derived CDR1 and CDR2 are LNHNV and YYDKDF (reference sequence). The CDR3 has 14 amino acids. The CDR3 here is CATSLDRVGTEAFF. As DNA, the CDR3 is TGTGCCACCAGCCTTGACAGGGTTGGGACTGAAGCTTTCTTT.

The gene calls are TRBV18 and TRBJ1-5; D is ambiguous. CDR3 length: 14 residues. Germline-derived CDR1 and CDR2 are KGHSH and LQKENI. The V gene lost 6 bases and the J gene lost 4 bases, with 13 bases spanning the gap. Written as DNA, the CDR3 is TGTGCCAGCTCGTTTGCAGAAGGGAATCAGCCCCAGCATTTT. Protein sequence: CASSFAEGNQPQHF.

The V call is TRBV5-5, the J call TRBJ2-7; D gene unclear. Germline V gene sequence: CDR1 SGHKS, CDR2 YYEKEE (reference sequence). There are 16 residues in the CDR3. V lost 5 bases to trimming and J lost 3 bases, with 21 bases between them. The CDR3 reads CASSPDGRAVIYEQYF. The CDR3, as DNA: TGTGCCAGCAGTCCCGACGGTCGGGCGGTTATCTACGAGCAGTACTTC. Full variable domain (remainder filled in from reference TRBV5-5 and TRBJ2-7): DAGVTQSPTHLIKTRGQQVTLRCSPISGHKSVSWYQQVLGQGPQFIFQYYEKEERGRGNFPDRFSARQFPNYSSELNVNALLLGDSALYLCASSPDGRAVIYEQYFGPGTRLTVT.

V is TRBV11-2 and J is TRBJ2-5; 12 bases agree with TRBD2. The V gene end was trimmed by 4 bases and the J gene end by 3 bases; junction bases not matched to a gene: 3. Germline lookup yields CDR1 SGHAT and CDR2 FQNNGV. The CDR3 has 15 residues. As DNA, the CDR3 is TGTGCCAGCAGCTCGGGACTAGCGGGTAAAGAGACCCAGTACTTC. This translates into CASSSGLAGKETQYF.

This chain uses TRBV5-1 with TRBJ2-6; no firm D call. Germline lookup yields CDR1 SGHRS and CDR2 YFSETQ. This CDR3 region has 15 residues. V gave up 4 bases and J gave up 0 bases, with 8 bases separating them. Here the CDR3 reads CASSPAVSGANVLTF. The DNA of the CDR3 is TGCGCCAGCAGCCCGGCGGTCTCTGGGGCCAACGTCCTGACTTTC.

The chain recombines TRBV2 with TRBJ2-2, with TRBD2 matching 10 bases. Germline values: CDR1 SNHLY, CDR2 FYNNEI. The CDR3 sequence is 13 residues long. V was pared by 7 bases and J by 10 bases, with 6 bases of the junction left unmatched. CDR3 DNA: TGTGCCAGCACACTAGCGGGACGTTTGGAGCTGTTTTTT. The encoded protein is CASTLAGRLELFF.

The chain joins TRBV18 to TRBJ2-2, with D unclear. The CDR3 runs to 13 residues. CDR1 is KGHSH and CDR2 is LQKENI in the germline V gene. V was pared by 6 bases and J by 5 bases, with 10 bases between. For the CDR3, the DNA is TGTGCCAGCTCCCAGTTACCTACCGGGGAGCTGTTTTTT. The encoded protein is CASSQLPTGELFF.

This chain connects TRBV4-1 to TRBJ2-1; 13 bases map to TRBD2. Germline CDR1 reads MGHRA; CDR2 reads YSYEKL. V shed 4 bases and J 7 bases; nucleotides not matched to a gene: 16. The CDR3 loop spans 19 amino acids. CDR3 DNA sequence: TGCGCCAGCAGCCCCCAAACCGGACTAGCGGGAGAACTGAGGAATGAGCAGTTCTTC. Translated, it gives CASSPQTGLAGELRNEQFF.